This entry lists 5 T cell receptor beta chains sequenced from one sample in a study of control samples from healthy donors and cancer patients. Sequencing used immunoSEQ multiplex PCR; TCRdb keeps in-frame clones, though not all of them. The table lists roughly 92,000 clones, approximately 91% of them singletons. Sequenced: blood. The source is an older woman in good health.

This clone appeared once. The gene calls are TRBV7-9 and TRBJ2-7, with 8 bases identical to TRBD2. Germline lookup yields CDR1 SEHNR and CDR2 FQNEAQ (reference sequence). Unmatched junction bases numbered 8, after V lost 2 bases and J lost 5 bases. There are 15 residues in the CDR3. CDR3 residues: CASSLRSGGPDEQYF. CDR3 nucleotides: TGTGCCAGCAGCTTAAGAAGCGGGGGTCCTGACGAGCAGTACTTC. Full variable domain (remainder filled in from reference TRBV7-9 and TRBJ2-7): DTGVSQNPRHKITKRGQNVTFRCDPISEHNRLYWYRQTLGQGPEFLTYFQNEAQLEKSRLLSDRFSAERPKGSFSTLEIQRTEQGDSAMYLCASSLRSGGPDEQYFGPGTRLTVT.

This clone appeared once. The chain joins TRBV4-1 to TRBJ1-1, with D possibly TRBD1 on 6 matching bases. This CDR3 is 15 amino acids long. Germline V CDR1 and CDR2: MGHRA, YSYEKL. Trimming left V 4 bases short and J 1 base short, with 13 bases between. CDR3 loop: CASSPYGGGNTEAFF. The CDR3 nucleotides read TGCGCCAGCAGCCCATACGGAGGGGGGAACACTGAAGCTTTCTTT.

The chain recombines TRBV11-2 with TRBJ2-2, with 9 bases that match TRBD1. V was clipped by 6 bases and J by 6 bases; unmatched bases: 8. This CDR3 is built from 15 residues. Per germline, CDR1 SGHAT and CDR2 FQNNGV. CDR3 protein: CASRAGTGYSGELFF. CDR3 DNA sequence: TGTGCCAGCAGAGCAGGGACAGGGTATTCCGGGGAGCTGTTTTTT.

V usage is TRBV7-6 and J usage is TRBJ1-1; 7 nucleotides match TRBD1. Germline V lookup: CDR1 SGHVS, CDR2 FNYEAQ. The junction had 3 bases not matched to a gene; V was cut back by 4 bases and J by 7 bases. The CDR3 is 12 residues long. The CDR3 DNA sequence: TGTGCCAGCAGCTCAACAGGGGTTGAAGCTTTCTTT. Translation: CASSSTGVEAFF.

The rearrangement links TRBV19 to TRBJ2-2, with 7 bases that match TRBD1. Per germline, CDR1 LNHDA and CDR2 SQIVND (reference sequence). The CDR3 is 14 residues long. V gave up 10 bases and J gave up 1 base; unmatched junction bases: 6. The CDR3 loop is CATMTGWNTGELFF. The CDR3 coding sequence is TGTGCCACCATGACAGGGTGGAACACCGGGGAGCTGTTTTTT.